What follows describes a single TCR beta chain. The sample holds many counts of this clone. Its cognate antigen has yet to be identified. No much larger clonotype is one base removed from it; base qualities were not supplied. Library construction relied on the immunoSEQ multiplex PCR assay. A mixture of 60 forward primers for TCR Vbeta segments and 13 reverse primers for TCR Jbeta segments was used in the multiplex PCR. A multiplex PCR assay on genomic DNA amplified the CDR3 region of rearranged TCR beta genes. The Illumina HiSeq System was used to sequence the amplified TCR beta libraries as 87-base-pair reads. The paper's processing steps were these. A later analysis tallied roughly 76 million unique TCR beta chains across the 550 to 850 repertoires, and around 12 million of those chains were shared by two or more donors. Raw reads were error-corrected and collapsed into unique sequences by a nearest-neighbor algorithm in which closely related sequences were merged to remove PCR and sequencing errors. To assign V, D and J gene segments, CDR3 sequences were aligned to IMGT reference sequences. For a sequence to be retained, at least a six-nucleotide match to both a V gene segment and a J gene segment was required. Rearrangements were classified as productive when the CDR3 lacked stop codons and remained in frame with V and J, and all other rearrangements were classified as non-productive. Following IMGT convention, CDR3 was defined as the stretch from the second conserved V-encoded cysteine up to the conserved J-encoded phenylalanine. Sequences without an unambiguous match to a single V gene segment were excluded from the earlier analysis of over 500 of the donors. An earlier analysis of under 750 of the donors called V segments functional above 56.7% productive rearrangements and segregating when the between-donor standard deviation exceeded 5%. To diagnose cytomegalovirus status from the catalog of TCR beta chain sequences, a statistical classification framework was built. In a later analysis, TCR nucleotide sequences were compared against IMGT/GENE-DB human TR gene sequences so that V and J genes could be assigned. In a later analysis, CDR3 sequences and most-parsimonious VDJ recombination scenarios were assigned using the TCRdist pipeline. A later analysis defined each TCR beta chain by its CDR3 amino acid sequence plus V-gene family, and excluded reads lacking a unique V-gene family. A later analysis removed roughly 590 highly shared, low-generation-probability nucleotide sequences to deal with suspected cross-contamination and a sequencing artifact. In a later analysis, a clonal expansion index was calculated for each public chain from normalized within-repertoire ranks of inferred template counts. A later analysis computed generation probabilities with a VDJ recombination model fitted to out-of-frame rearrangements, and checked the results against IGoR. A later analysis scored TCR-TCR, TCR-HLA and TCR-CMV co-occurrence with hypergeometric tests, applying a repertoire-size bias correction to TCR pairs. In a later analysis, false discovery rates were estimated by permuting HLA or CMV assignments 20 times. A later analysis grouped co-occurring TCRs with DBSCAN, adding TCRdist sequence similarity when clustering within HLA-allele-positive subsets. Repertoires with fewer than 30,000 or more than 120,000 public chains, plus five repertoires with anomalous nucleotide sharing, were excluded from co-occurrence clustering. TCRdb provides this immuneACCESS table in a form limited to in-frame rearrangements. Some clones are lacking; in checked studies, under half of them reflect an unresolved V gene, and why the rest are absent is not known. V and J calls and clone size are as listed in that table; D and trimming were resolved from the DNA. This sample holds under 150,000 clones; around 80% were observed only once. Of the sample, around 4.1% falls within the top ten clones.

This record belongs to a study of cytomegalovirus exposure and HLA in healthy donors (dated by TCRdb to 2016 to 2017). With regard to the full study: According to an earlier analysis of 587 of the donors, roughly 180 million T cells yielded roughly 110 million unique TCR beta sequences and less than 300 Gb of sequence data. Around 320 gigabases of sequencing data and tens of millions of unique TCR sequences were included in an early release covering roughly 700 HLA-typed donors. The genetic ancestry cluster associated with self-reported Caucasian donors included 81% of the roughly 380 genotyped donors. The aim of the study was to test whether cataloging public T cell receptors could identify signatures of past pathogen exposure. The T cell repertoires of around 670 subjects were profiled by immunosequencing and related to cytomegalovirus serostatus. A separate validation cohort of about 110 different subjects was used in addition to the approximately 610-subject first cohort. High-throughput TCR immunosequencing, statistical association of individual TCRs with disease status, and machine learning were combined to predict cytomegalovirus infection status. In a later analysis, previously published TCR beta repertoires from 550 to 700 donors were re-analyzed and high-resolution HLA genotyping was added so that TCR occurrence patterns could be studied. Rather than drawing on any new phenotypic data, the later analysis identified candidate immune exposures from TCR beta sequences and the way those sequences occurred across donors. An earlier analysis of roughly 580 of the donors used high-throughput TCR beta sequencing to judge whether each TCR beta V gene segment behaved as functional or pseudogenic. Donor age, sex, ethnicity and CMV serostatus were compiled alongside the repertoire data. In a later genetic analysis, genome-wide SNP genotypes for about 65% of the roughly 700 donors were used, and that subset was treated as a discovery cohort. Every discovery cohort repertoire had been produced on one sequencing platform. Both class I and class II loci were covered by HLA typing, at four-digit resolution. Typing coverage differed by locus: A, B, C, DRB1 and DQB1 were typed in about 629-630 donors, DQA1 in roughly 510, DPA1 in some 570, and DPB1 in around 490. Roughly five DR-DQ haplotypes were handled as single units for association and clustering because linkage in the cohort was strong. On average, roughly 240,000 unique TCR beta nucleotide sequences were sequenced per donor among a few hundred genotyped donors of the cohort, with roughly 19% of those sequences being non-productive.

The cohort comprised 666 healthy bone marrow donors. All cohort members were sampled while nominally healthy, although unrecorded immune exposures were likely present. The donor tested CMV seronegative and was one of the 352 seronegative cohort members. A peripheral blood sample was provided by each donor, and peripheral blood mononuclear cells were used for TCR beta sequencing. The Qiagen DNeasy Blood Extraction Kit was used to extract genomic DNA from the blood cell samples. Broader findings and caveats from the paper: According to the authors, the approach could potentially be generalized to other disease states and immunological phenotypes. In vitro tests confirmed that a few of the cytomegalovirus-associated TCR beta chains recognize cytomegalovirus antigens. Compared with equally common non-associated chains, HLA-associated TCR beta chains in a later analysis were more clonally expanded and had lower generation probabilities. Linkage disequilibrium might explain the correlated functional status among segregating V segments, but an unknown experimental factor could not be excluded. In this cohort, only TCR beta chains were sequenced, and detectable features were limited by the absence of alpha or paired-chain data. In an earlier analysis of around 500 of the donors, most TCR beta V segments appeared in productive rearrangements about 90% or about 30% of the time, broadly matching IMGT annotations. The presence/absence analyses assumed that sequencing depth was roughly uniform across donors, and that assumption may not be true. In a later analysis, about 17,000 TCR beta sequences were associated with specific HLA alleles at a false discovery rate of 0.05. For the cohort, immune exposure information was limited to CMV serostatus. A total of fewer than 200 TCR beta chains were listed by the study as associated with cytomegalovirus. Because counts were too low, approximately 15 rarely observed V segments, including chromosome 9 orphons, were excluded from the earlier analysis of around 640 of the donors. According to a later analysis, TCR association rates differed among HLA loci, with DRB1 alleles showing the most associated TCRs and HLA-C alleles showing the fewest. A later genetic analysis reported fewer N-insertions in productive TCRs among donors in an Asian-associated ancestry cluster than the roughly 620-donor mean. The classifier was reported to diagnose cytomegalovirus status with high specificity and sensitivity in both the original cohort and the validation cohort. According to a later analysis, parvovirus B19, influenza, CMV and Epstein-Barr virus appeared linked to several top co-occurrence clusters. A later analysis found that most CMV-associated TCR beta chains appeared HLA-restricted, with HLA associations seemingly driven largely by CMV exposure. When HLA alleles, especially DR and DQ, strongly co-occurred, TCR associations were difficult to assign to individual alleles. In a later genetic analysis, a missense DCLRE1C variant was associated with V-gene and J-gene trimming of TCR beta chains, and the association was replicated in an independent cohort. A further reported finding was that TCR beta sequences accurately predicted the HLA-A and HLA-B alleles for most subjects in the first cohort. While some public TCRs were present in many individuals, most TCR sequences turned up only very rarely across donors. Because HLA typing was missing for some donors at each locus, association tests included only the typed subset. Some IMGT-functional V segments, including TRBV6-2 and TRBV6-3, could not be told apart with the 87-base-pair reads, so those segments were excluded. A cluster of highly shared sequence variants was judged likely to represent a technical artifact of the sequencing pipeline.

The CDR3 covers 18 residues, taking in both the cysteine and the phenylalanine. Only CDR3 DNA is held: 54 bases, read in frame from base 1. Germline trimming amounts to 5 bases on V and 9 bases on J, with 19 as the count of junction bases outside the gene matches. Sequences MDHEN (CDR1) and SYDVKM (CDR2) are obtained from the germline V gene. This clonotype was obtained from a woman between 40 and 55 years old in good health and CMV-seronegative. Source material: PBMCs. The V and J segments used are TRBV28 and TRBJ1-6; 7 central nucleotides agree with TRBD1. The nucleotide sequence is TGTGCCAGCAGTCGACCGCCCGGGACAGATCCTCTCAGTTCACCCCTCCACTTT. Translated, it reads CASSRPPGTDPLSSPLHF. Extended through the reference TRBV28 and TRBJ1-6 proteins, this CDR3 yields the full variable domain: DVKVTQSSRYLVKRTGEKVFLECVQDMDHENMFWYRQDPGLGLRLIYFSYDVKMKEKGDIPEGYSVSREKKERFSLILESASTNQTSMYLCASSRPPGTDPLSSPLHFGNGTRLTVT.